Listed here are 20 T cell receptor beta chains from one sample, sequenced in a study of graft-versus-host responses after intestinal transplantation. Sequencing used immunoSEQ multiplex PCR; TCRdb keeps in-frame clones, though not all of them. The sample holds tens of thousands of clones, around nine tenths seen once. The sample in question was PBMCs, obtained less than 130 days after intestinal transplantation. Every receptor here comes from a human patient who received an intestinal transplant, so some T cells may come from the graft donor.

The sample holds a few counts of this clone. The rearrangement links TRBV27 to TRBJ1-5, with unresolved D. Trimming cost V 2 bases and J 0 bases, with 11 bases left between them. CDR3 length: 16 amino acids. Germline CDR1 reads MNHEY; CDR2 reads SMNVEV (reference sequence). The DNA for the CDR3 is TGTGCCAGCAGTTTAAATCGGATCTATAGCAATCAGCCCCAGCATTTT. It yields the protein CASSLNRIYSNQPQHF.

The chain carries TRBV18 and TRBJ2-2; 8 positions match TRBD2. CDR3 length equals 16 residues. With V trimmed by 4 bases and J by 1 base, 5 bases remained unmatched. Per the germline V gene, CDR1 is KGHSH and CDR2 is LQKENI. The CDR3 spells CASSLGLAENTGELFF. As DNA, the CDR3 is TGTGCCAGCTCACTCGGACTAGCCGAGAACACCGGGGAGCTGTTTTTT.

The rearrangement links TRBV15 to TRBJ1-1; TRBD1 matches 10 bases. This CDR3 region has 15 residues. CDR1 and CDR2 (germline): LNHNV, YYDKDF (reference sequence). V was clipped by 5 bases and J by 7 bases; unmatched bases: 10. In DNA form, the CDR3 reads TGTGCCACCAGCCTTCGGACAGGGGGGGTGAGTGAAGCTTTCTTT. Translating gives CATSLRTGGVSEAFF.

The chain joins TRBV5-6 to TRBJ2-1; no clear D. The CDR3 consists of 11 residues. CDR1 and CDR2 from the germline V gene are SGHDT and YYEEEE. Trimming removed 7 bases at V and 9 bases at J, with 11 bases between. The CDR3 bases are TGTGCCAGCGGGCAGTTTGGTGAGCAGTTCTTC. It yields the protein CASGQFGEQFF.

The genes are TRBV29-1 and TRBJ2-7; TRBD1 matches at 7 bases. The V and J ends lost 6 bases and 2 bases, in that order; junction bases with no gene match: 13. The CDR3 consists of 15 residues. The germline gives CDR1 SQVTM, CDR2 ANQGSEA. Written as DNA, the CDR3 is TGCAGCGTCTTCGACAGGGTAGCGACCACCTACGAGCAGTACTTC. Amino acid sequence: CSVFDRVATTYEQYF.

V is TRBV5-1 and J is TRBJ2-1; 7 nucleotides align to TRBD1. Looked up from germline, CDR1 is SGHRS and CDR2 is YFSETQ. The CDR3 spans 15 residues. After removal of 2 bases from V and 2 bases from J, the junction contained 4 bases not matched to a gene. The CDR3 DNA reads TGCGCCAGCAGCTTTGAGGGGACAGCCTACAATGAGCAGTTCTTC. Translating gives CASSFEGTAYNEQFF.

The count of this clone is one. The chain couples TRBV6-1 to TRBJ2-1, with TRBD2 matching over 8 bases. J lost 4 bases, V lost 6 bases, and 8 bases had no gene match. This CDR3 spans 15 amino acids. Germline V gene sequence: CDR1 MNHNS, CDR2 SASEGT. The chain's CDR3 is CASSAGTSNYNEQFF. CDR3 nucleotides: TGTGCCAGCAGCGCCGGGACTAGTAATTACAATGAGCAGTTCTTC.

The CDR3 sequence: CSGSRQGDYGYTF. Here the CDR3 DNA reads TGCAGCGGCTCCCGCCAGGGGGACTATGGCTACACCTTC. The chain combines TRBV29-1 with TRBJ1-2, with 7 bases matching TRBD1. The CDR3 sequence is 13 residues long. V trimming: 7 bases; J trimming: 3 bases; junction bases outside the gene matches: 8. The germline V gene encodes CDR1 SQVTM and CDR2 ANQGSEA.

The chain is built from TRBV13 and TRBJ2-3; 12 bases align to TRBD2. Trimming at V came to 3 bases and at J to 6 bases, leaving 13 bases not matched to a gene. The CDR3 runs to 18 residues. Germline V gene sequence: CDR1 PRHDT, CDR2 FYEKMQ (reference sequence). This chain's CDR3 is CASSFTPLAGGSSDTQYF. Written as DNA, the CDR3 is TGTGCCAGCAGCTTTACTCCGCTAGCGGGAGGGTCGAGCGATACGCAGTATTTT.

The V gene is TRBV10-2, the J gene TRBJ2-2; the D gene is possibly TRBD1 (6 bases). Trimming took 7 bases from V and 2 from J, leaving 11 bases between them. The CDR3 loop spans 14 amino acids. From germline, CDR1 is WSHSY and CDR2 SAAADI. The CDR3 DNA sequence: TGCGCCAGCACCAACAGGGTAAACACCGGGGAGCTGTTTTTT. It translates to CASTNRVNTGELFF.

V usage is TRBV6-6 and J usage is TRBJ2-1; D may be TRBD1 (6 bases). This CDR3 contains 14 residues. V was shortened by 2 bases and J by 8 bases, with 13 bases between the two germline ends. Germline lookup yields CDR1 MNHNY and CDR2 SVGAGI (reference sequence). The CDR3 DNA is TGTGCCAGCAGTTACGGGGGCAGTGTGTATGAGCAGTTCTTC. This translates into CASSYGGSVYEQFF.

The chain links TRBV6-6 to TRBJ2-3, with D perhaps TRBD1 or TRBD2 (5 bases each). Germline V gene lookup returns CDR1 MNHNY and CDR2 SVGAGI (reference sequence). The CDR3 contains 15 residues. Trimming took 1 base from V and 3 from J, leaving 11 bases between them. CDR3 residues: CASSYWGGGTDTQYF. Here the CDR3 DNA reads TGTGCCAGCAGTTACTGGGGTGGGGGTACAGATACGCAGTATTTT.

The chain recombines TRBV5-1 with TRBJ1-1, with TRBD1 identical over 11 bases. Germline CDR1 is SGHRS and CDR2 is YFSETQ. Unmatched junction bases numbered 6, after V lost 3 bases and J lost 5 bases. The CDR3 is 15 residues long. The CDR3 DNA is TGCGCCAGCAGCTACGGGACAGGGGGAGGTACTGAAGCTTTCTTT. Its translation is CASSYGTGGGTEAFF.

The chain couples TRBV6-6 to TRBJ2-6; maybe TRBD1 (5 bases). Germline assignment: CDR1 MNHNY and CDR2 SVGAGI (reference sequence). V was pared by 7 bases and J by 0 bases, with 7 bases between. The CDR3 runs 14 residues. In nucleotides, the CDR3 is TGTGCCAGCAAACAGGACTCTGGGGCCAACGTCCTGACTTTC. It is translated as CASKQDSGANVLTF.

The rearrangement uses TRBV19 and TRBJ2-2, with TRBD2 identical over 7 bases. The V segment lost 9 bases and the J segment 7 bases; nucleotides outside the gene matches: 8. Germline lookup yields CDR1 LNHDA and CDR2 SQIVND (reference sequence). The CDR3 has 13 residues. The CDR3 DNA is TGTGCCAGAGGCGCCCTAGCGGACGGGGAGCTGTTTTTT. This translates into CARGALADGELFF.

This chain connects TRBV7-6 to TRBJ2-1, with 8 bases identical to TRBD2. This CDR3 region has 15 residues. The V and J ends lost 10 bases and 6 bases, in that order; junction bases with no gene match: 14. Per the germline V gene, CDR1 is SGHVS and CDR2 is FNYEAQ. DNA of the CDR3: TGTGCCACTCCCCCCCGCGGGGGGCCGGGCAATGAGCAGTTCTTC. Translated: CATPPRGGPGNEQFF.

V gene TRBV28 combines with J gene TRBJ1-3; 10 bases fit TRBD1. This CDR3 has 14 amino acids. V lost 3 bases and J lost 8; bases outside the gene matches: 4. CDR1 and CDR2 from the germline V gene are MDHEN and SYDVKM. The CDR3 DNA sequence: TGTGCCAGCAGTTTGAGGACAGGGGGACACACCATATATTTT. Translated, it gives CASSLRTGGHTIYF.

With regard to this clone: In the same sample, other DNA sequences code for this CDR3. V is TRBV11-2 and J is TRBJ2-1, with D perhaps matching TRBD2 (5 bases). V lost 5 bases and J lost 8, with 10 bases in between. In germline, CDR1 is SGHAT, CDR2 FQNNGV. The CDR3 loop spans 12 amino acids. In DNA, the CDR3 is TGTGCCAGCAGCGCGGGCCGGGATGAGCAGTTCTTC. Amino acids: CASSAGRDEQFF.

The CDR3 DNA reads as TGTGCCAGCAGCTTAGGGACAGGGACCAATCAGCCCCAGCATTTT. This sequence encodes CASSLGTGTNQPQHF. This chain links TRBV7-9 with TRBJ1-5; 8 bases align to TRBD1. There are 15 residues in the CDR3. J lost 3 bases, V lost 1 base, and 2 bases had no gene match. Germline CDR1 reads SEHNR; CDR2 reads FQNEAQ (reference sequence).

This chain joins TRBV27 and TRBJ2-2; no clear D. Trimming took 3 bases from V and 7 from J, leaving 6 bases between them. CDR1 and CDR2 (germline): MNHEY, SMNVEV (reference sequence). This CDR3 comprises 12 residues. For the CDR3, the DNA is TGTGCCAGCAGTTTTTCAAGCGGGGAGCTGTTTTTT. Amino acids: CASSFSSGELFF.